This TCR beta chain stems from a study of cytomegalovirus exposure and HLA in healthy donors. Study-wide context: In an early release, HLA-typed donors contributed some 82 million unique TCR sequences. Study results and caveats: In a later analysis, V- and J-gene trimming of beta chains associated with a DCLRE1C missense variant, replicated independently.

Trimming shortened V by 5 bases and J by 2 bases, and 23 bases separated the two germline ends. This CDR3 contains 18 residues. CDR1 and CDR2 from the germline V gene are MNHEY and SMNVEV (reference sequence). This clone has only one observation. Its antigen remains unidentified. Primers: 60 Vbeta forward and 13 Jbeta reverse. Some clones are missing from TCRdb's copy, which holds only in-frame ones; the method was immunoSEQ multiplex PCR. The repertoire consists of around 180,000 clones, with over 75% occurring once and the leading ten covering around 2%. The chain links TRBV27 to TRBJ2-3; possibly TRBD1 for D (5 bases). The TCR comes from a man between 18 and 29 years old in good health and CMV-seronegative. Sequenced input: PBMCs. The CDR3: CASSPISPGLGYTDTQYF. The CDR3 bases are TGTGCCAGCAGTCCAATATCCCCAGGGTTGGGTTACACAGATACGCAGTATTTT.